These 10 T cell receptor beta chains were sequenced from one sample in a study of Ad26.COV2.S vaccination and SARS-CoV-2 variants. As to treatment: approximately 18 received Ad26.COV2.S at low or high dose, single or two shots; five or six received placebo; per-sample allocation not given. Vaccine and placebo recipients were sampled on day 63 after the first injection. Only in-frame clones appear in the TCRdb table, and some are missing; sequencing was by immunoSEQ multiplex PCR. The sample records roughly 380,000 clones, roughly 90% being singletons. Material: peripheral blood, obtained in a trial of Ad26.COV2.S vaccine versus placebo. These receptors all stem from a person aged 18-60 years who received the Ad26.COV2.S COVID-19 vaccine or a placebo.

In its sample, this clone was seen a few times. The rearrangement joins TRBV2 to TRBJ2-7; D possibly corresponds to TRBD2 (5 bases). Trimming stripped 7 bases from V and 7 bases from J, with 14 bases between. Germline V CDR1 and CDR2: SNHLY, FYNNEI. This CDR3 is built from 12 residues. CDR3 DNA: TGTGCCAGCAAAAGGACGGGGTATGAGCAGTACTTC. It encodes CASKRTGYEQYF.

The chain employs TRBV4-1 and TRBJ2-7; D perhaps matches TRBD1 (6 bases). V dropped 1 base and J dropped 2 bases, with 9 bases sitting between them. This CDR3 is 14 amino acids long. Germline lookup yields CDR1 MGHRA and CDR2 YSYEKL. The CDR3 reads CASSQGGPAYEQYF. CDR3 coding DNA: TGCGCCAGCAGCCAAGGGGGGCCAGCCTACGAGCAGTACTTC.

This chain joins TRBV4-3 and TRBJ2-7; no clear D. Germline CDR1 reads LGHNA; CDR2 reads YSLEER. Between the trimmed V and J ends, which lost 0 bases and 7 bases, there was a span of 16 bases. This CDR3 comprises 15 residues. The CDR3 reads CASSQDGSTAREQYF. The CDR3 nucleotides are TGCGCCAGCAGCCAAGACGGATCAACAGCACGTGAGCAGTACTTC.

The chain uses TRBV7-9 and TRBJ2-2; D gene unclear. This CDR3 comprises 16 residues. Germline values: CDR1 SEHNR, CDR2 FQNEAQ (reference sequence). V was cut by 0 bases and J by 6 bases, with 14 bases left in between. CDR3 loop: CASSLALAPYPGELFF. Here the CDR3 DNA reads TGTGCCAGCAGCTTAGCTTTGGCCCCGTACCCCGGGGAGCTGTTTTTT.

The chain joins TRBV2 to TRBJ1-4; D is ambiguous. Germline assignment: CDR1 SNHLY and CDR2 FYNNEI. This CDR3 comprises 14 residues. The V and J ends lost 5 bases and 2 bases respectively, with 9 bases between them. CDR3 bases: TGTGCCAGCAGTCGGATCCTCACTAATGAAAAACTGTTTTTT. It translates to CASSRILTNEKLFF.

The chain links TRBV7-8 to TRBJ1-2, with 9 bases lining up with TRBD1. The length of the CDR3 is 15 residues. Trimming took 5 bases from V and 3 from J; bases not matched to a gene: 7. Germline V lookup: CDR1 SGHVS, CDR2 FQNEAQ. The CDR3 spells CASSTRTGDDYGYTF. In DNA, the CDR3 is TGTGCCAGCAGCACCCGGACAGGGGACGACTATGGCTACACCTTC.

This clone was observed once. The J gene is TRBJ2-7, the V gene TRBV3-1 (or the pseudogene TRBV3-2); D might be TRBD1 or TRBD2, each matching 5 bases. Germline CDR1 reads LGHDT; CDR2 reads YNNKEL (reference sequence). With 6 bases removed from V and 5 bases from J, the gap between germline ends came to 14 bases. This CDR3 has 13 residues. CDR3 sequence (DNA): TGTGCCAGCAGTCGTACGGGGCTCGACGAGCAGTACTTC. Translating it yields CASSRTGLDEQYF.

V usage is TRBV11-2 and J usage is TRBJ2-7, with 7 bases identical to TRBD1. CDR3 length equals 14 residues. Germline CDR1 and CDR2: SGHAT and FQNNGV. Unmatched junction bases numbered 7, after V lost 2 bases and J lost 6 bases. CDR3 nucleotide sequence: TGTGCCAGCAGCTTATTCCGGACAGGCGTCGAGCAGTACTTC. This sequence encodes CASSLFRTGVEQYF.

This chain uses TRBV5-1 with TRBJ2-3; D might be TRBD2 (7 bases). The V and J ends lost 2 bases and 3 bases respectively, with 13 bases between them. Germline loops: CDR1 SGHRS, CDR2 YFSETQ. The CDR3 is 15 residues long. DNA of the CDR3: TGCGCCAGCAGCTTACGGGGGGCCGCGACAGATACGCAGTATTTT. Encoded protein: CASSLRGAATDTQYF.

This clone was recorded once. The gene calls are TRBV5-5 and TRBJ2-3; the match to TRBD1 covers 10 bases. There are 16 residues in the CDR3. The germline gives CDR1 SGHKS, CDR2 YYEKEE (reference sequence). V lost 4 bases and J lost 2; bases outside the gene matches: 7. CDR3: CASSHGTGAYTDTQYF. For the CDR3, the DNA is TGTGCCAGCAGCCACGGGACAGGGGCTTACACAGATACGCAGTATTTT.